This passage covers 17 T cell receptor beta chains from one sample sequenced in a study of shared clonotypes between healthy human individuals. The repertoire was sequenced with immunoSEQ multiplex PCR; TCRdb's copy has only in-frame clones and lacks some. The repertoire includes nearly 1,000,000 clones, about three quarters of them detected once, and approximately 1.5% sits in the top ten. The specimen was memory CD4+ T cells sorted from blood. The subset: CD45RA-negative fraction. The receptor set was obtained from a man younger than 30 in good health.

The genes are TRBV5-1 and TRBJ2-1; 12 bases are shared with TRBD2. The germline gives CDR1 SGHRS, CDR2 YFSETQ. The CDR3 is 15 residues long. With 2 bases clipped from V and 6 bases from J, the junction kept 3 bases outside the gene matches. The CDR3 DNA follows: TGCGCCAGCAGCTTCGGACTAGCGGGAATCAATGAGCAGTTCTTC. Translation: CASSFGLAGINEQFF.

The chain carries TRBV5-5 and TRBJ2-2; D unresolved. V was cut by 1 base and J by 7 bases, with 20 bases left in between. The CDR3 length is 17 residues. The germline CDR1 and CDR2 sequences are SGHKS and YYEKEE (reference sequence). The CDR3 DNA is TGTGCCAGCAGCTTGTCCCTCGGCAAGGGTGGGATCGGGGAGCTGTTTTTT. It is translated as CASSLSLGKGGIGELFF.

This clone was recorded only once. The chain joins TRBV21-1 to TRBJ1-5; the table's D call, TRBD1, was not checked against the DNA. TRBV21-1 is annotated as a pseudogene. This CDR3 spans 15 amino acids. Here the CDR3 DNA reads TGTGCCAGCAGCAAAGATGGGACAGGGGATCAGCCCCAGCATTTT. Encoded protein: CASSKDGTGDQPQHF.

This chain uses TRBV6-6 with TRBJ1-5, with TRBD1 matching over 9 bases. The length of the CDR3 is 15 residues. Germline CDR1 and CDR2: MNHNY and SVGAGI (reference sequence). With V trimmed by 4 bases and J by 4 bases, 5 bases remained unmatched. The CDR3: CASSSGTGPNQPQHF. Written as DNA, the CDR3 is TGTGCCAGCAGTTCCGGGACAGGGCCTAATCAGCCCCAGCATTTT.

The chain joins TRBV7-2 to TRBJ2-7; D is undetermined. The CDR3 covers 14 residues. CDR1 and CDR2 from the germline V gene are SGHTA and FQGNSA. Trimming shortened V by 5 bases and J by 1 base, and 12 bases separated the two germline ends. This chain's CDR3 is CASSPLPGSYEQYF. The CDR3 region has the DNA TGTGCCAGCAGCCCGCTGCCCGGTTCCTACGAGCAGTACTTC. The full variable domain, completed using reference TRBV7-2 and TRBJ2-7, is GAGVSQSPSNKVTEKGKDVELRCDPISGHTALYWYRQSLGQGLEFLIYFQGNSAPDKSGLPSDRFSAERTGGSVSTLTIQRTQQEDSAVYLCASSPLPGSYEQYFGPGTRLTVT.

The rearrangement links TRBV12-5 to TRBJ1-1; D is ambiguous. The V end lost 2 bases, the J end lost 6 bases, and 4 bases lay between the germline ends. The CDR3 runs to 11 residues. The germline V gene encodes CDR1 LGHNT and CDR2 FRNRAP. The CDR3 loop is CASGLMAEAFF. CDR3 nucleotides: TGTGCTAGTGGTTTGATGGCTGAAGCTTTCTTT.

This chain joins TRBV5-6 and TRBJ2-7; 10 bases align to TRBD2. The germline V gene has CDR1 SGHDT and CDR2 YYEEEE. This CDR3 is 15 amino acids long. V dropped 4 bases and J dropped 6; count of bases not matched to a gene: 10. CDR3 DNA sequence: TGTGCCAGCAGCCGTCGGGGACTAGCGATCTCCGAGCAGTACTTC. It encodes CASSRRGLAISEQYF.

The V call is TRBV25-1, the J call TRBJ2-5, with unresolved D. V was pared by 5 bases and J by 2 bases, with 6 bases between. The germline V gene encodes CDR1 MGHDK and CDR2 SYGVNS. CDR3 length: 12 amino acids. The DNA for the CDR3 is TGTGCCAGCAGTACGGAGCAAGAGACCCAGTACTTC. It specifies CASSTEQETQYF.

The chain carries TRBV5-8 and TRBJ2-2, with D unresolved. V lost 1 base and J 1 base, leaving 5 bases between the germline ends. The CDR3 runs to 14 residues. Germline V gene data show CDR1 as SGHTS and CDR2 as YDEGEE. The CDR3 DNA follows: TGTGCCAGCAGCTTGTCAGGGAACACCGGGGAGCTGTTTTTT. It specifies CASSLSGNTGELFF.

The chain couples TRBV18 to TRBJ1-2, with D possibly TRBD1 on 5 matching bases. The CDR3 extends over 15 amino acids. The germline CDR1 and CDR2 sequences are KGHSH and LQKENI. Between the trimmed V and J ends, which lost 1 base and 4 bases, there was a span of 13 bases. CDR3 DNA: TGTGCCAGCTCACCACTAAGCGGCGGGGCCTATGGCTACACCTTC. As protein: CASSPLSGGAYGYTF.

The chain uses TRBV12-5 and TRBJ2-7; D may be TRBD2 (5 bases). V lost 1 base and J 9 bases, leaving 10 bases between the germline ends. CDR1 is LGHNT and CDR2 is FRNRAP in the germline V gene. There are 12 residues in the CDR3. The CDR3 DNA follows: TGTGCTAGTGGTTTGGCGGGCCGGGGGCAGTACTTC. This encodes CASGLAGRGQYF.

This rearrangement joins TRBV19 to TRBJ2-2; 8 positions agree with TRBD1. CDR1 LNHDA and CDR2 SQIVND come from the germline V gene (reference sequence). The CDR3 is 17 residues long. V trimming: 2 bases; J trimming: 3 bases; junction bases outside the gene matches: 8. The CDR3 region is CASSIYNHRGYTGELFF. The CDR3 region has the DNA TGTGCCAGTAGTATATATAACCACAGGGGGTACACCGGGGAGCTGTTTTTT.

This clone occurred many times. The same CDR3 is also encoded by other DNA sequences in this sample. The chain links TRBV10-2 to TRBJ1-5; 8 bases match TRBD1. Unmatched junction bases numbered 1, after V lost 4 bases and J lost 2 bases. Germline CDR1 reads WSHSY; CDR2 reads SAAADI. This CDR3 has 14 amino acids. The CDR3: CASSGDRRNQPQHF. As DNA, the CDR3 is TGCGCCAGCAGTGGGGACAGGCGCAATCAGCCCCAGCATTTT.

The gene calls are TRBV15 and TRBJ2-7; no firm D call. V lost 0 bases, J lost 1 base, and 7 bases lay in between. CDR3 length: 14 residues. CDR1 is LNHNV, CDR2 YYDKDF, per germline (reference sequence). Here the CDR3 reads CATSRDLASYEQYF. The CDR3 DNA is TGTGCCACCAGCAGAGATCTGGCTTCCTACGAGCAGTACTTC.

Here the CDR3 reads CASSWSGGILYEQYF. The CDR3, as DNA: TGTGCCAGCAGCTGGTCCGGTGGTATCCTTTACGAGCAGTACTTC. V gene TRBV5-6 combines with J gene TRBJ2-7; D is undetermined. Germline V CDR1 and CDR2: SGHDT, YYEEEE. Trimming took off 3 bases at V and 4 bases at J, with 17 bases between the two ends. This CDR3 spans 15 amino acids.

This chain joins TRBV7-2 and TRBJ2-5, with a tentative D call TRBD1 (6 bases). V lost 0 bases and J 9 bases, leaving 11 bases between the germline ends. This CDR3 contains 13 residues. CDR1 and CDR2 from the germline V gene are SGHTA and FQGNSA. The CDR3 nucleotides read TGTGCCAGCAGCTTAGCGGGGGCTGTGCCCCAGTACTTC. Translation gives CASSLAGAVPQYF.

This chain connects TRBV30 to TRBJ2-5; D is ambiguous. Germline CDR1 GTSNPN, CDR2 SVGIG (reference sequence). The CDR3 runs to 13 residues. V lost 2 bases, J lost 5 bases, and 12 bases lay in between. The DNA of the CDR3 is TGTGCCTGGAGTTTTGGGGTGTGGGAGACCCAGTACTTC. Its protein is CAWSFGVWETQYF.